The sequence of this T cell receptor (beta chain) was determined in a study of T cell repertoires in cytomegalovirus infection. Study context: Indicated by public TCR beta signatures were CMV infection and matching HLA type.

Using its own MiXCR run on the reads, TCRdb lists one record per CDR3 protein. This table holds 150,000 to 200,000 distinct CDR3 sequences, 13% to 15% found once. This clonotype was detected ten times or more. Its antigen is not identified. General study points: CMV-specific TCR beta clonotypes restricted by HLA-C were the ones dominating the ex vivo response.

This sequence originates from a human donor in good health (CMV status not recorded). Some clones in this sample may be carry-over from other donors' samples. The sample comprised PBMCs.

In DNA, the CDR3 is TGTGCCAGCAGCCCGCAGACAGGAATCTCCTACGAGCAGTACTTC. Translation gives CASSPQTGISYEQYF. The V and J genes are TRBV7-2 and TRBJ2-7; D perhaps matches TRBD1 (6 bases). CDR1 is SGHTA and CDR2 is FQGNSA in the germline V gene. This CDR3 comprises 15 residues. Trimming took off 5 bases at V and 0 bases at J, with 14 bases between the two ends.